The text below deals with one TCR beta chain. Assay: immunoSEQ multiplex PCR; the TCRdb copy retains only in-frame clones and omits some. The sample yields about 350,000 clones, approximately 84% seen once. The sample comes from a study of blood T cell repertoires in COVID-19. Study-level background: The study drew acute and convalescent COVID-19 samples from the United States, Italy and Spain.

CDR1 and CDR2 (germline): LGHDT, YNNKEL (reference sequence). V dropped 5 bases and J dropped 5 bases, with 9 bases sitting between them. This CDR3 is 12 amino acids long. Assignments of participants to cohorts depended upon their own reported clinical history. The receptor's source is a woman under 40 who had recovered from COVID-19. The chain recombines TRBV3-1 (or the pseudogene TRBV3-2) with TRBJ1-2; D is ambiguous. Sequencing was done on a sample of PBMCs or T cells enriched from blood (not recorded which). DNA for the CDR3: TGTGCCAGCAGCGGTCACAAATATGGCTACACCTTC. Amino acid sequence: CASSGHKYGYTF.